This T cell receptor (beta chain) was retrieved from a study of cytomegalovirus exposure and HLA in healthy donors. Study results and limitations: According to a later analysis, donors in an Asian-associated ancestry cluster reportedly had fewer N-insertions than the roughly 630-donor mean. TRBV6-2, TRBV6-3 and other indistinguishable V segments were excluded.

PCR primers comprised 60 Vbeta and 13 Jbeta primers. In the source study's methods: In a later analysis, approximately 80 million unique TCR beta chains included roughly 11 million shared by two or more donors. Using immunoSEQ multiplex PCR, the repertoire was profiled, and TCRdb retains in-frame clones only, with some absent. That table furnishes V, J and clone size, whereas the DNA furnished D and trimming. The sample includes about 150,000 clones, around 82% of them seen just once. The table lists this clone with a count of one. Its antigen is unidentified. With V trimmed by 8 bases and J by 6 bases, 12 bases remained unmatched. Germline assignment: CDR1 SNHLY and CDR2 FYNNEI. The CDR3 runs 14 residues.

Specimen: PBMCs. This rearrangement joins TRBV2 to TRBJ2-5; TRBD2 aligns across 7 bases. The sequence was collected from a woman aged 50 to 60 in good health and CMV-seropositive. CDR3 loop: CASRGVPSVKTQYF. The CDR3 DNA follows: TGTGCCAGCCGGGGGGTCCCCTCGGTGAAGACCCAGTACTTC. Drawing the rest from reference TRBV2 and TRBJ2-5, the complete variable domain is EPEVTQTPSHQVTQMGQEVILRCVPISNHLYFYWYRQILGQKVEFLVSFYNNEISEKSEIFDDQFSVERPDGSNFTLKIRSTKLEDSAMYFCASRGVPSVKTQYFGPGTRLLVL.